This T cell receptor (beta chain) was obtained from a study of shared clonotypes between healthy human individuals. The study, taken as a whole, reports: Naive subsets typically showed greater estimated richness than memory subsets.

As concerns this clone: Antigen unknown.

V trimming: 7 bases; J trimming: 5 bases; junction bases outside the gene matches: 11. CDR1 is SGHVS and CDR2 is FNYEAQ in the germline V gene. The CDR3 has 16 amino acids. Repertoires were generated with immunoSEQ multiplex PCR, while TCRdb's copy carries only in-frame clones and drops some. The sample consists of roughly 2.5 million clones, around nine tenths of them appearing once. Sequences were obtained from naive CD4+ T cells sorted from blood. Documented subset: CD45RA+ positively selected. This chain joins TRBV7-6 and TRBJ2-1; 10 bases agree with TRBD2. The source of this sequence is a man aged 18 to 30 in good health. The CDR3, as DNA: TGTGCCAGCACCCTTAGCTCTCTAGCGGGGGACAATGAGCAGTTCTTC. It specifies CASTLSSLAGDNEQFF. Full variable domain (rest looked up from reference TRBV7-6 and TRBJ2-1): GAGVSQSPRYKVTKRGQDVALRCDPISGHVSLYWYRQALGQGPEFLTYFNYEAQQDKSGLPNDRFSAERPEGSISTLTIQRTEQRDSAMYRCASTLSSLAGDNEQFFGPGTRLTVL.